Only one count was recorded for the clone carrying this T cell receptor (beta chain). Participants came from some 23 US areas, aged about 18 to 100 years. Cohorts were based on clinical histories the participants reported. Cohort 3 donors counted as recovered after two negative PCRs, clearance, or resolved symptoms. These data come from a study of blood T cell repertoires in COVID-19. Study at large: The samples span acute and convalescent COVID-19 from the United States, Italy and Spain.

The CDR3 is 16 amino acids. Germline-derived CDR1 and CDR2 are SGHAT and FQNNGV. Trimming removed 2 bases from V and 4 bases from J, with 15 bases in between. Produced via immunoSEQ multiplex PCR; TCRdb's table is partial and in-frame only. The data show 200,000 to 250,000 clones, 82% seen once. J is TRBJ1-3 and V is TRBV11-2; D is unclear. Specimen: PBMCs or T cells enriched from blood (not recorded which). The clonotype was recovered from a woman aged 55-70 years who had recovered from COVID-19. CDR3 region: CASSLSDSPLGNTIYF. The CDR3 DNA sequence: TGTGCCAGCAGCTTATCAGACTCCCCCCTCGGAAACACCATATATTTT.